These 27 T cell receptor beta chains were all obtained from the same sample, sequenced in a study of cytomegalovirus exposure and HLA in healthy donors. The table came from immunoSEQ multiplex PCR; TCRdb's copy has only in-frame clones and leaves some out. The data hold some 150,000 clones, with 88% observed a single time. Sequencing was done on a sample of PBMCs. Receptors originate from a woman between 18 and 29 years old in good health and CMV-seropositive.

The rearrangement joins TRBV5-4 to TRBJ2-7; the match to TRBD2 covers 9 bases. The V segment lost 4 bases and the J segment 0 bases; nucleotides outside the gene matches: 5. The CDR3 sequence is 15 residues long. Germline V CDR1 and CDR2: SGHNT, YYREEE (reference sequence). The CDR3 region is CASSLRLADSYEQYF. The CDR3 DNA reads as TGTGCCAGCAGCCTCCGACTAGCGGACTCCTACGAGCAGTACTTC.

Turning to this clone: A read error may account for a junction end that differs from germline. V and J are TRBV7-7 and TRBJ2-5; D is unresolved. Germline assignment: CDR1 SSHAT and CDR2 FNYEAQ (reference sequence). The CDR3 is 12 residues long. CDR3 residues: CASSLAGETQYF. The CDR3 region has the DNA TGTGCTAGCAGCTTAGCCGGGGAGACCCAGTACTTC.

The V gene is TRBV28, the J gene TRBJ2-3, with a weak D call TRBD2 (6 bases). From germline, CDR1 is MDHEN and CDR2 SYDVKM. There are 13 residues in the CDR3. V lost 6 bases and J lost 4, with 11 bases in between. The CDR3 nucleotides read TGTGCCAGCAGCCCTGGGGACTCAGATACGCAGTATTTT. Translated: CASSPGDSDTQYF.

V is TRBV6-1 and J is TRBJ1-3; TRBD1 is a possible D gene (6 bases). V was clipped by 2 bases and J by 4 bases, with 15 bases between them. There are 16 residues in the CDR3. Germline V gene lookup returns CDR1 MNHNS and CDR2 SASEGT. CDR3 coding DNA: TGTGCCAGCAGTGAACGACCGGGGGGCGAAGGAAACACCATATATTTT. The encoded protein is CASSERPGGEGNTIYF.

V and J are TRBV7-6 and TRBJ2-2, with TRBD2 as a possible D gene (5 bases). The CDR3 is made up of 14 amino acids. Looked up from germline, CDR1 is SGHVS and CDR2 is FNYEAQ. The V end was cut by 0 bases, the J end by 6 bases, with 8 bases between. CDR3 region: CASSLARAAGELFF. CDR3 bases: TGTGCCAGCAGCTTAGCGCGGGCTGCCGGGGAGCTGTTTTTT.

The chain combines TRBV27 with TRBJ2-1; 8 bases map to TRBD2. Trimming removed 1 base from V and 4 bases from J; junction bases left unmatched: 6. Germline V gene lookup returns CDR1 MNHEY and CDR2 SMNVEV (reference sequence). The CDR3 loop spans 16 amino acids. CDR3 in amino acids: CASSLYPGLGYNEQFF. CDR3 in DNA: TGTGCCAGCAGTTTATACCCGGGACTAGGGTACAATGAGCAGTTCTTC.

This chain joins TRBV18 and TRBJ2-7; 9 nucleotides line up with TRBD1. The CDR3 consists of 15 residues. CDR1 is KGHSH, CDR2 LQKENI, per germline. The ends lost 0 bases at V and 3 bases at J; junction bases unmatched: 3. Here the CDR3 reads CASSPPGQGLYEQYF. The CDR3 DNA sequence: TGTGCCAGCTCACCACCGGGACAGGGCCTCTACGAGCAGTACTTC.

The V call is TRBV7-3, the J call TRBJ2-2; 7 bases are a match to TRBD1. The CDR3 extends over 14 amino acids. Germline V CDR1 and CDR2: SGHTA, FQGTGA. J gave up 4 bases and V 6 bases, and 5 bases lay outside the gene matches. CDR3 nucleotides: TGTGCCAGCAGTCCCGGGACAGCCACCGGGGAGCTGTTTTTT. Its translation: CASSPGTATGELFF.

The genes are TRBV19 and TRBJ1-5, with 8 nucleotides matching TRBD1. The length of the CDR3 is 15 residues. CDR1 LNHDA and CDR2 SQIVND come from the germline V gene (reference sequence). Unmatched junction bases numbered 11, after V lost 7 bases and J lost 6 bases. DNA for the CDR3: TGTGCCAGTAACGGGGTCCAGGGGGCTGGTCAGCCCCAGCATTTT. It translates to CASNGVQGAGQPQHF.

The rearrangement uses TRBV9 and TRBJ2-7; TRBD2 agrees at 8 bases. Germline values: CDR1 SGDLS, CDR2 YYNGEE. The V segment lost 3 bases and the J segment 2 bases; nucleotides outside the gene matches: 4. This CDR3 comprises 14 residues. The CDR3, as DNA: TGTGCCAGCAGCGCCAGCGGGAGTCCCTACGAGCAGTACTTC. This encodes CASSASGSPYEQYF.

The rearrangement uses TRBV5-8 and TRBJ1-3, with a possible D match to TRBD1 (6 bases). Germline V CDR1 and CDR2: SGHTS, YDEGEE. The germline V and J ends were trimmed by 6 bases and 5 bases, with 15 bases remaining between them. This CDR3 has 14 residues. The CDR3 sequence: CASTLWDKRNTIYF. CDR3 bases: TGTGCCAGCACCCTATGGGACAAGCGAAACACCATATATTTT.

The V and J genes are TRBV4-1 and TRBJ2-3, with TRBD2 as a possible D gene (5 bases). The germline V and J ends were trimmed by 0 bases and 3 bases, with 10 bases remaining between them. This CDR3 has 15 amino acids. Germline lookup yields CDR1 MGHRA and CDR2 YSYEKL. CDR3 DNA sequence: TGCGCCAGCAGCCAAGATGAGGGAAGGACAGATACGCAGTATTTT. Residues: CASSQDEGRTDTQYF.

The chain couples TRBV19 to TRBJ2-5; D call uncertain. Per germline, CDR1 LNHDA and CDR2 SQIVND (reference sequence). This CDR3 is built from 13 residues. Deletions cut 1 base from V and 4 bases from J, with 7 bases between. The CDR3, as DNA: TGTGCCAGTAGTATAGTTCCCAGAGAGACCCAGTACTTC. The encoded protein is CASSIVPRETQYF.

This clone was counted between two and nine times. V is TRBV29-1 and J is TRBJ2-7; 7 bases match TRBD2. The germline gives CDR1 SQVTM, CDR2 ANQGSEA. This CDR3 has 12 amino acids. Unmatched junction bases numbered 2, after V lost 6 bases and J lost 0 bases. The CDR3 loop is CSVGLGSYEQYF. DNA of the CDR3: TGCAGCGTCGGACTAGGCTCCTACGAGCAGTACTTC.

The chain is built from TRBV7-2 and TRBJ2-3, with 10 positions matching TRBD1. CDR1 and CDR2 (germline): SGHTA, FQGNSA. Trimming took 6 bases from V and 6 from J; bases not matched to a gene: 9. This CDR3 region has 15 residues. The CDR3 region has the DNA TGTGCCAGCAGTTCCCCCGGGACAGGGGTCGATACGCAGTATTTT. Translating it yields CASSSPGTGVDTQYF.

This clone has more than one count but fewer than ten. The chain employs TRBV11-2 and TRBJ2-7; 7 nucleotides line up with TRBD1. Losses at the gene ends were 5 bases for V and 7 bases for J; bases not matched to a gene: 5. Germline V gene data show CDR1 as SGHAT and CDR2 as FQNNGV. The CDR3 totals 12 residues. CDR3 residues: CASSETGREQYF. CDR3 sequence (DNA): TGTGCCAGCAGCGAGACAGGGCGGGAGCAGTACTTC.

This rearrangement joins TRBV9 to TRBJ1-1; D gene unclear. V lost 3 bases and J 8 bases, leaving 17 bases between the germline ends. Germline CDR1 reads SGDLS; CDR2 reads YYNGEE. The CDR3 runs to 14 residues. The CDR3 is CASSAIREGAEAFF. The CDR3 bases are TGTGCCAGCAGCGCAATCCGAGAGGGTGCGGAAGCTTTCTTT. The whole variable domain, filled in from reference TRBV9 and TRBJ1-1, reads DSGVTQTPKHLITATGQRVTLRCSPRSGDLSVYWYQQSLDQGLQFLIQYYNGEERAKGNILERFSAQQFPDLHSELNLSSLELGDSALYFCASSAIREGAEAFFGQGTRLTVV.

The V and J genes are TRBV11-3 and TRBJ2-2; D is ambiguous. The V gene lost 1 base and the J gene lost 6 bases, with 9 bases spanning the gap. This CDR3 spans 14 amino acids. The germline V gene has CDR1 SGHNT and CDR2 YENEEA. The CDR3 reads CASSLVLGSGELFF. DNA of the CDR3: TGTGCCAGCAGCTTAGTTCTCGGGTCCGGGGAGCTGTTTTTT.

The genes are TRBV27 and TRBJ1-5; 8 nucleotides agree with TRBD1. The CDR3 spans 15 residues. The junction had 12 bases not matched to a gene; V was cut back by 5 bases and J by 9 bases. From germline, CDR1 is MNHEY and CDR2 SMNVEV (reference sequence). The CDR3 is CASSLRTGSGWPQHF. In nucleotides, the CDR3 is TGTGCCAGCAGTCTAAGGACAGGGAGCGGATGGCCCCAGCATTTT.

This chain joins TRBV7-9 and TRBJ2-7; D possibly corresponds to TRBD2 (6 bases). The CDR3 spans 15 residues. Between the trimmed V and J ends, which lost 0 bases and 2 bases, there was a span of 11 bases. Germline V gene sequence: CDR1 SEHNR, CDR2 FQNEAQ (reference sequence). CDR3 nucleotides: TGTGCCAGCAGCTTAGCGTCGGGGGTCCCCTACGAGCAGTACTTC. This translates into CASSLASGVPYEQYF.

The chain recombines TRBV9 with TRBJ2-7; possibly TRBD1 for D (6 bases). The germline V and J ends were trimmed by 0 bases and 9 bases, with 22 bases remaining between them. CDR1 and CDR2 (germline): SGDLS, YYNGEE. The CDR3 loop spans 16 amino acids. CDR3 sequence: CASSVGQVGITSRQYF. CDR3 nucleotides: TGTGCCAGCAGCGTAGGACAGGTAGGGATTACGAGTAGGCAGTACTTC.

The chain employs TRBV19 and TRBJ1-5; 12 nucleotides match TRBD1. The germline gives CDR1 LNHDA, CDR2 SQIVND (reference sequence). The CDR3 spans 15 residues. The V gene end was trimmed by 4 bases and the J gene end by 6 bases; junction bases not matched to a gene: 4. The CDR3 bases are TGTGCCAGTAGTACAGGGACAGGGGGCAGTCAGCCCCAGCATTTT. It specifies CASSTGTGGSQPQHF.

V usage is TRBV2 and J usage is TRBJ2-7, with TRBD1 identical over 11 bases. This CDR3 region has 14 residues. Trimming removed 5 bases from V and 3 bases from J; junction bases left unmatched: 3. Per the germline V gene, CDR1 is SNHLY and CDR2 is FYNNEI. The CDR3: CASSSGTGGYEQYF. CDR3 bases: TGTGCCAGCAGTTCCGGGACAGGGGGCTACGAGCAGTACTTC.

CDR3 nucleotide sequence: TGTGCCAGTAGTACGACAGGCACCGGGGAGCTGTTTTTT. It translates to CASSTTGTGELFF. The V and J genes are TRBV19 and TRBJ2-2; maybe TRBD1 (6 bases). The V gene's germline CDR1 is LNHDA and CDR2 SQIVND (reference sequence). The V and J ends lost 4 bases and 4 bases respectively, with 7 bases between them. The CDR3 runs to 13 residues.

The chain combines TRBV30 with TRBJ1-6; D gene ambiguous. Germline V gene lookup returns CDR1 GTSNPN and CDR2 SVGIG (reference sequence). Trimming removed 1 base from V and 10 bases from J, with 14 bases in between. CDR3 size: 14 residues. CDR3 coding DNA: TGTGCCTGGAGTGGCGTCCAAAACCACTCACCCCTCCACTTT. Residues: CAWSGVQNHSPLHF. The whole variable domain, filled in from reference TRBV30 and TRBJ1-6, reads SQTIHQWPATLVQPVGSPLSLECTVEGTSNPNLYWYRQAAGRGLQLLFYSVGIGQISSEVPQNLSASRPQDRQFILSSKKLLLSDSGFYLCAWSGVQNHSPLHFGNGTRLTVT.

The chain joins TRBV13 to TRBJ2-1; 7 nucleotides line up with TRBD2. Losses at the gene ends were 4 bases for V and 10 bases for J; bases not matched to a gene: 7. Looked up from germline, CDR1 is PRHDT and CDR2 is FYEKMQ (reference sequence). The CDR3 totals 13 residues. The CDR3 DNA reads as TGTGCCAGCAGCTCAATAGCGGGCGTGGAGCAGTTCTTC. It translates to CASSSIAGVEQFF.

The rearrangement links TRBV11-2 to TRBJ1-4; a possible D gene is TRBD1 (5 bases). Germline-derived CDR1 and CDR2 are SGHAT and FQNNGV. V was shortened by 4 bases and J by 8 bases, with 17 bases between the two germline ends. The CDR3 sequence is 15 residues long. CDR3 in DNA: TGTGCCAGCAGCTCGCGGGACGGGGTTTGGGAAAAACTGTTTTTT. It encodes CASSSRDGVWEKLFF. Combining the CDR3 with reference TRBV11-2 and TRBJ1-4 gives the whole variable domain EAGVAQSPRYKIIEKRQSVAFWCNPISGHATLYWYQQILGQGPKLLIQFQNNGVVDDSQLPKDRFSAERLKGVDSTLKIQPAKLEDSAVYLCASSSRDGVWEKLFFGSGTQLSVL.